The TCR beta chain described here comes from a study of blood T cell repertoires in COVID-19. Study context: COVID-19 samples collected from the United States, Italy and Spain covered acute and convalescent phases. Sources were T cells, B-cell-depleted T cells, or PBMCs; the material itself was cDNA or gDNA.

One Seattle source followed patients from active infection through their disease course. Authors' data handling: Amplification with reference gene primers provided the estimates of nucleated cell counts. Measured with immunoSEQ multiplex PCR; TCRdb has only the in-frame clones, and not every one. Clone size and V and J calls were adopted from that table, with D and trimming inferred from the DNA. The table lists 130,000 to 150,000 clones, 70% to 80% of them singletons. The sequence was obtained from a woman in her 70s with COVID-19, enrolled during active disease. The sample consisted of peripheral blood.

This CDR3 reads CASSLTPQGKETQYF. As DNA, the CDR3 is TGCGCCAGCAGCTTAACACCTCAGGGAAAGGAGACCCAGTACTTC. This chain uses TRBV5-1 with TRBJ2-5, with a tentative D call TRBD1 (5 bases). Trimming took 2 bases from V and 5 from J, leaving 16 bases between them. The germline CDR1 and CDR2 sequences are SGHRS and YFSETQ. The CDR3 extends over 15 amino acids.